This TCR beta chain is drawn from a study of shared clonotypes between healthy human individuals. As concerns this clone: The antigen remains undetermined. The sample holds other DNA sequences that translate to the same CDR3.

Findings and limits, study-wide: Larger estimated richness was generally recorded for naive subsets relative to memory subsets. Generation of non-shared clonotypes was less probable than generation of clonotypes shared by all four donors. Several donors shared approximately 5% of their naive CD4 clonotypes.

The investigators split CD4+ cells into a CD45RA+ naive subset and a CD45RA-negative memory subset. Method: immunoSEQ multiplex PCR; TCRdb's copy keeps in-frame clones and lacks some. The data contain 1.4 million or so clones, approximately 98.5% of them singletons. Germline assignment: CDR1 KGHSH and CDR2 LQKENI. Trimming took off 3 bases at V and 0 bases at J, with 9 bases between the two ends. The CDR3 covers 14 residues. The receptor's source is a young man in good health. The sample was naive CD4+ T cells sorted from blood. As for subset: CD45RA+ positively selected. The V and J genes are TRBV18 and TRBJ2-7, with TRBD2 as a possible D gene (5 bases). The CDR3 sequence: CASSPLRDSYEQYF. The CDR3 region has the DNA TGTGCCAGCTCACCGCTTCGGGACTCCTACGAGCAGTACTTC. Variable domain in full (rest from reference TRBV18 and TRBJ2-7): NAGVMQNPRHLVRRRGQEARLRCSPMKGHSHVYWYRQLPEEGLKFMVYLQKENIIDESGMPKERFSAEFPKEGPSILRIQQVVRGDSAAYFCASSPLRDSYEQYFGPGTRLTVT.